Listed below are T cell receptor beta chains from one sample, sequenced in a study of shared T cell receptors in the human thymus. Libraries were prepared by immunoSEQ multiplex PCR; TCRdb keeps only in-frame clonotypes and omits some of them. The repertoire holds hundreds of thousands of clones, with approximately 88% as singletons. These data were likewise used in another study, on human thymus T cells.

The specimen was thymocytes. These receptors all come from a boy younger than two with a congenital heart defect. Both conserved end residues are part of each CDR3. A D gene is named only where the DNA matches it firmly. For some rows the clone size is stated as once, few or many, or as a class when expanded; others skip it.

CDR3 DNA	CDR3 protein	D gene	clone size	J gene	V gene
TGCGCCAGCAGCAGCCGGGCAGGGAAGGCGAACACTGAAGCTTTCTTT	CASSSRAGKANTEAFF	NA	NA	TRBJ1-1	TRBV5-1
TGTGCCAGCGACTCCGCCCCAGGGGGTACTGACGGGGAGCTGTTTTTT	CASDSAPGGTDGELFF	TRBD1	NA	TRBJ2-2	TRBV28
TGTGCCAGCAGTCCCCAGCGGGGCTTATCCTACGAGCAGTACTTC	CASSPQRGLSYEQYF	TRBD2	NA	TRBJ2-7	TRBV28
TGTGCCAGCAGTCGACACGGGTCAGCGGATCGTAACACCGGGGAGCTGTTTTTT	CASSRHGSADRNTGELFF	NA	NA	TRBJ2-2	TRBV28
TGTGCCACCAGCAGAGACCGGGAGGACTCGGGACTAGCGGGAGAAAAGACCCAGTACTTC	CATSRDREDSGLAGEKTQYF	TRBD2	NA	TRBJ2-5	TRBV15
TGCAGCGTCCAAAGACAGGGGGCCCACGAGCAGTACTTC	CSVQRQGAHEQYF	TRBD1	NA	TRBJ2-7	TRBV29-1
TGTGCCAGCCCCTTTGGGAGGGGTAATGAGCAGTTCTTC	CASPFGRGNEQFF	TRBD2	NA	TRBJ2-1	TRBV28
TGTGCCTGGAGTTCACAAACGGGACAGTTGAACACTGAAGCTTTCTTT	CAWSSQTGQLNTEAFF	TRBD1	NA	TRBJ1-1	TRBV30
TGTGCCACCAGCAGAGAGACAGGGGGCTCCTACGAGCAGTACTTC	CATSRETGGSYEQYF	TRBD1	NA	TRBJ2-7	TRBV15
TGTGCCAGCTCCTACAGGGGGCGGGATGAAAAACTGTTTTTT	CASSYRGRDEKLFF	TRBD1	NA	TRBJ1-4	TRBV6-1
TGTGCCACCACGGAGGGGGGGATTCCCCGACCCCAGTACTTC	CATTEGGIPRPQYF	NA	NA	TRBJ2-7	TRBV15
TGCGCCAGCAGCCCTCCGTTGCGGGAACGCGGGGGGGAGCAGTACTTC	CASSPPLRERGGEQYF	TRBD2	few	TRBJ2-7	TRBV4-1
TGCGCCAGCAGCGAGGGACAGGGACGAAGGGAGACCCAGTACTTC	CASSEGQGRRETQYF	TRBD1	NA	TRBJ2-5	TRBV5-1
TGTGCCAGCAGCTCCAGGACTAGCTCGAAGACCCAGTACTTC	CASSSRTSSKTQYF	TRBD2	NA	TRBJ2-5	TRBV7-6
TGTGCCAGCAGCCCACGGACAGGGTACTCACCCCTCCACTTT	CASSPRTGYSPLHF	TRBD1	NA	TRBJ1-6	TRBV11-3
TGTGCCAGCGGAGGGGAGAACACCGGGGAGCTGTTTTTT	CASGGENTGELFF	NA	NA	TRBJ2-2	TRBV7-8
TGTGCCACCAGCATAAGGACAGAAATGTGGAGCTCTGGAAACACCATATATTTT	CATSIRTEMWSSGNTIYF	NA	NA	TRBJ1-3	TRBV15
TGTGCCAGCAGTGACGTTCCGGGAACAGATACGCAGTATTTT	CASSDVPGTDTQYF	NA	NA	TRBJ2-3	TRBV6-4
TGTGCCAGCAGCGTAGCCTTCTCCTACAATGAGCAGTTCTTC	CASSVAFSYNEQFF	NA	NA	TRBJ2-1	TRBV9
TGTGCCAGCAGCCCCCTCCGGGGGACAGGGGGTTCCCACGAGCAGTACTTC	CASSPLRGTGGSHEQYF	TRBD1	NA	TRBJ2-7	TRBV28
TGTGCCAGCAGCCCACTCGCAGCGGGAGAGTACAATGAGCAGTTCTTC	CASSPLAAGEYNEQFF	TRBD2	NA	TRBJ2-1	TRBV7-3
TGTGCCAGCAGCTGCCTCGGACAGGGGAGGACCTACGAGCAGTACTTC	CASSCLGQGRTYEQYF	TRBD1	NA	TRBJ2-7	TRBV5-4
TGTGCCAGCAGTTTAAGGGGGCGAGGGACTGAAGCTTTCTTT	CASSLRGRGTEAFF	TRBD1	NA	TRBJ1-1	TRBV27
TGTGCCAGCAGCGAGACCAGGGTAACTGAAGCTTTCTTT	CASSETRVTEAFF	NA	NA	TRBJ1-1	TRBV11-2
TGCGCCAGCAGCCAAGGCCGACAGGTCGGAACCGGGGAGCTGTTTTTT	CASSQGRQVGTGELFF	NA	NA	TRBJ2-2	TRBV4-3
TGTGCCAGCAGTTCAACGGGGACAGGGCGGAATCAGCCCCAGCATTTT	CASSSTGTGRNQPQHF	TRBD1	NA	TRBJ1-5	TRBV27
TGTGCCAGCAGTTTAAAGGTCGGGGAGAATCAGCCCCAGCATTTT	CASSLKVGENQPQHF	NA	NA	TRBJ1-5	TRBV28
TGCGCCAGCAGCCAAGAGGGAACGGGGAGGGCCGGCAATGAGCAGTTCTTC	CASSQEGTGRAGNEQFF	TRBD2	NA	TRBJ2-1	TRBV4-3
TGCGCCAGCAGCTTGGCCCCACTCGAGGGCTTCTCTGGAAACACCATATATTTT	CASSLAPLEGFSGNTIYF	NA	few	TRBJ1-3	TRBV5-1
TGTGCCAGCAGCTTAGAGTTGGGCGGGAGGGCCTACGAGCAGTACTTC	CASSLELGGRAYEQYF	TRBD2	NA	TRBJ2-7	TRBV7-8
TGTGCCAGCAGTCCAAAGCGGGAGGGTTTGGGGTACGAGCAGTACTTC	CASSPKREGLGYEQYF	TRBD2	NA	TRBJ2-7	TRBV27
TGTGCCAGCAGTTCCGCCGGGGAGCTGTTTTTT	CASSSAGELFF	NA	few	TRBJ2-2	TRBV27
TGTGCCAGCAGTGAGGGACACCCGAACACTGAAGCTTTCTTT	CASSEGHPNTEAFF	NA	NA	TRBJ1-1	TRBV6-4
TGTGCCAGCAGCGGTGTAGCGGGAAACTCGGGGACCCAGTACTTC	CASSGVAGNSGTQYF	TRBD2	NA	TRBJ2-5	TRBV9
TGTGCCAGCAGCTGGGGACTAGCGGGGAAAAGAGATACGCAGTATTTT	CASSWGLAGKRDTQYF	TRBD2	NA	TRBJ2-3	TRBV7-3
TGTGCCAGCAGCCCCGGGACAGGGAACACCGGGGAGCTGTTTTTT	CASSPGTGNTGELFF	TRBD1	NA	TRBJ2-2	TRBV6-5
TGTGCCAGCAGTGGCCGGGACAGCTCCTACGAGCAGTACTTC	CASSGRDSSYEQYF	TRBD1	NA	TRBJ2-7	TRBV6-1